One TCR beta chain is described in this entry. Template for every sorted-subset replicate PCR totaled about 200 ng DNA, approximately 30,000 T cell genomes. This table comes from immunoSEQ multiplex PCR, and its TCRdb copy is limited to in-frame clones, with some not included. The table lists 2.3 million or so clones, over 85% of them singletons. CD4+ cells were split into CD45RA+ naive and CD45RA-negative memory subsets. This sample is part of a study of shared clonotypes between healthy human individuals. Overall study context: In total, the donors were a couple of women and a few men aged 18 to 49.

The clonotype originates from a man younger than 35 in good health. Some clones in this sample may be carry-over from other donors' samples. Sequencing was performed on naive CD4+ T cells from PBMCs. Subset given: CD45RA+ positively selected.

In nucleotides, the CDR3 is TGTGCCAGCAGTACTATCCGCAGTAGCGCCGGGGAGCTGTTTTTT. Encoded protein: CASSTIRSSAGELFF. The genes are TRBV2 and TRBJ2-2; tentatively, D is TRBD2 (5 bases). Germline V gene lookup returns CDR1 SNHLY and CDR2 FYNNEI. CDR3 length: 15 residues. V gave up 5 bases and J gave up 6 bases, with 16 bases separating them.